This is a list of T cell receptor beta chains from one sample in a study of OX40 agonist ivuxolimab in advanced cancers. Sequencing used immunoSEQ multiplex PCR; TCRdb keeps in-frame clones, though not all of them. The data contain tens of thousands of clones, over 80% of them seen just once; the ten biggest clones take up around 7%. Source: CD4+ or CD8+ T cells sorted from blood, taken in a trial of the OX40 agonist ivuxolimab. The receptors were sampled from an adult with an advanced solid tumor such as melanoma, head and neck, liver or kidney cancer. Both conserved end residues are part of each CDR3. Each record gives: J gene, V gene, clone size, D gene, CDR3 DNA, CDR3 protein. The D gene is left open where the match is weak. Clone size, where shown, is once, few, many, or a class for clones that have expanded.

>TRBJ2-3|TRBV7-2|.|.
TGTGCCAGCAGTTCAAGGGGGCTAGCGGGTACGCAGTATTTT
CASSSRGLAGTQYF
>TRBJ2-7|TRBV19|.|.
TGTGCCAGTAGTAGGGCAGGCTCCTACGAGCAGTACTTC
CASSRAGSYEQYF
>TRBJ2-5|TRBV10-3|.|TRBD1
TGTGCCACTAAGACACAGGGGCTTCCGTACCAAGAGACCCAGTACTTC
CATKTQGLPYQETQYF
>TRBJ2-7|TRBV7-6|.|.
TGTGCCAGCAGCTCCTGGACGGGCGAGCAGTACTTC
CASSSWTGEQYF
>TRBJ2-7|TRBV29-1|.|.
TGCAGCGCTCTAGGTGGGGCAGCCAAGCAGTACTTC
CSALGGAAKQYF
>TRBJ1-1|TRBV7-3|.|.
TGTGCCAGCAGCTTAGTTCGGGGGATGAACACTGAAGCTTTCTTT
CASSLVRGMNTEAFF
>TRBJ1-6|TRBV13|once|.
TGTGCCAGCAGCGAAGATGGGGGAAGGTATAATTCACCCCTCCACTTT
CASSEDGGRYNSPLHF
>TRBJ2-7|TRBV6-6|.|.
TGTGCCAGCAGTTACTCGAAGGCGTACTACGAGCAGTACTTC
CASSYSKAYYEQYF
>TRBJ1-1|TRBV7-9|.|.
TGTGCCAGCAGCACCGGGAGTATTACCTTTCAAGAGAACACTGAAGCTTTCTTT
CASSTGSITFQENTEAFF
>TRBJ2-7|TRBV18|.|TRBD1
TGTGCCAGCTCATTGATCGGACAGGGGGCATACGAGCAGTACTTC
CASSLIGQGAYEQYF
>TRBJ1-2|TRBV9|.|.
TGTGCCAGCAGCGTAGACACGGGAAGGGGCTACACCTTC
CASSVDTGRGYTF
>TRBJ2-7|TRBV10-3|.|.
TGTGCCATCAGTCCGGCCCTGAGCTCCTACGAGCAGTACTTC
CAISPALSSYEQYF
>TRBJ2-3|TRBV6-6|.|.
TGTGCCAGCAGTTACCGGGACCCCACAGATACGCAGTATTTT
CASSYRDPTDTQYF
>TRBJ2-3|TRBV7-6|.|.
TGTGCCAGCAGCGCCCGGGACCTAGGCACAGATACGCAGTATTTT
CASSARDLGTDTQYF
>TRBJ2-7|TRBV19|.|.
TGTGCCAGTAGTATGGTCCCCTCCGTCGAGCAGTACTTC
CASSMVPSVEQYF
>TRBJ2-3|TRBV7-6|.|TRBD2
TGTGCCAGCAGCCGAGCGGGGGGGGGAGATACGCAGTATTTT
CASSRAGGGDTQYF
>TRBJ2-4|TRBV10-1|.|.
TGCGCCAGCAGTGACCATCAGACTTTAGCCAAAAACATTCAGTACTTC
CASSDHQTLAKNIQYF